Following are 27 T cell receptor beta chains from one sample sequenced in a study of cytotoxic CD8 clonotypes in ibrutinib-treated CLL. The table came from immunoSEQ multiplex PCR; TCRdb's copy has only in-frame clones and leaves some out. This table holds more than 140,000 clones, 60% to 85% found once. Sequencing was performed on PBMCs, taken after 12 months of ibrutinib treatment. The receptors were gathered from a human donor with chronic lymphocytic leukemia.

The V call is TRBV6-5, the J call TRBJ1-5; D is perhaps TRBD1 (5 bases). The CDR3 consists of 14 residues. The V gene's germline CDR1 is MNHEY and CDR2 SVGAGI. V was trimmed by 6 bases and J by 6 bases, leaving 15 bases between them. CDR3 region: CASRPRGEGQPQHF. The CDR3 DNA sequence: TGTGCCAGCAGGCCAAGGGGTGAAGGTCAGCCCCAGCATTTT.

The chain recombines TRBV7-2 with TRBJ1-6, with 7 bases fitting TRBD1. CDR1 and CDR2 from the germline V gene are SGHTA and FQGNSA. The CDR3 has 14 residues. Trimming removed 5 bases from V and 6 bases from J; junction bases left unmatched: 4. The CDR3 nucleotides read TGTGCCAGCAGCCTTGGGGACAGTAATTCACCCCTCCACTTT. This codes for CASSLGDSNSPLHF.

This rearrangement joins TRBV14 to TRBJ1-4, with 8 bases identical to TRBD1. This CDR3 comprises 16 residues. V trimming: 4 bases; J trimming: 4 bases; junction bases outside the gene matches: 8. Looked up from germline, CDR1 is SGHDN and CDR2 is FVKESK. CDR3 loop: CASSRQGSFGNEKLFF. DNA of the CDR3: TGTGCCAGCAGCCGACAGGGGTCATTTGGTAATGAAAAACTGTTTTTT.

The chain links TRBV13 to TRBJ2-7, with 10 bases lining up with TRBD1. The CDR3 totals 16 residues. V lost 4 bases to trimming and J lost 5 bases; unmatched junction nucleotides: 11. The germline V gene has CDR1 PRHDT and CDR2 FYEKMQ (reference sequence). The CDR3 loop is CASSWGIGTGVHEQYF. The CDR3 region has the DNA TGTGCCAGCAGCTGGGGCATAGGGACAGGGGTTCACGAGCAGTACTTC.

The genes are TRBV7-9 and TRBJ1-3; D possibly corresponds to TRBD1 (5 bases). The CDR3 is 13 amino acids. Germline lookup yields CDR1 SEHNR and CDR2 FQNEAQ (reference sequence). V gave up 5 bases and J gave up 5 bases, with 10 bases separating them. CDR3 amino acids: CASSGGLRNTIYF. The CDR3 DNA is TGTGCCAGCAGCGGGGGGTTGCGAAACACCATATATTTT.

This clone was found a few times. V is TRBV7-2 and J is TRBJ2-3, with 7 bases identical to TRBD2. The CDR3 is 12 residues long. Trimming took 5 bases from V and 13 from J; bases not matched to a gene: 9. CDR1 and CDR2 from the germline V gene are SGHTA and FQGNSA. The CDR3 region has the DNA TGTGCCAGCAGCGAAGCGGGAACTCGAGAGTATTTT. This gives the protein CASSEAGTREYF.

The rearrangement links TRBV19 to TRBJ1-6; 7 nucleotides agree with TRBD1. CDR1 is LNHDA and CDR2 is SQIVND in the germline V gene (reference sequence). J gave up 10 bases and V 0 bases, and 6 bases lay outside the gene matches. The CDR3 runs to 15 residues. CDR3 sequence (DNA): TGTGCCAGTAGTATAGATAGCGGGACAGCATCACCCCTCCACTTT. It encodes CASSIDSGTASPLHF. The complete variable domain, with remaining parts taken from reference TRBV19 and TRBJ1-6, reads DGGITQSPKYLFRKEGQNVTLSCEQNLNHDAMYWYRQDPGQGLRLIYYSQIVNDFQKGDIAEGYSVSREKKESFPLTVTSAQKNPTAFYLCASSIDSGTASPLHFGNGTRLTVT.

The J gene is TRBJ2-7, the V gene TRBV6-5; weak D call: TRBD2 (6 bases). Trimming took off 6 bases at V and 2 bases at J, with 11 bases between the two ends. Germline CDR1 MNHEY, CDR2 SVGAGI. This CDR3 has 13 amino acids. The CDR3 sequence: CASRSGLTYEQYF. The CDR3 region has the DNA TGTGCCAGCAGGTCGGGACTTACCTACGAGCAGTACTTC.

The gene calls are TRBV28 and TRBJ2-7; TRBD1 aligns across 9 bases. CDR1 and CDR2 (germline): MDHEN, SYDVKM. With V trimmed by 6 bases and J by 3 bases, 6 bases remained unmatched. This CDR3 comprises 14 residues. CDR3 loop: CASSVPGQGYEQYF. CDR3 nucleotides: TGTGCCAGCAGCGTCCCGGGACAGGGCTACGAGCAGTACTTC.

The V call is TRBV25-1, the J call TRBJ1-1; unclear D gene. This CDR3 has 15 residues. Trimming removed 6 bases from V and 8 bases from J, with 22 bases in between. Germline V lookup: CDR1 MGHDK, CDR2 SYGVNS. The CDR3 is CASRQLTVRGPEAFF. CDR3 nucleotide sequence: TGTGCCAGCAGGCAGCTAACTGTGAGAGGTCCGGAAGCTTTCTTT.

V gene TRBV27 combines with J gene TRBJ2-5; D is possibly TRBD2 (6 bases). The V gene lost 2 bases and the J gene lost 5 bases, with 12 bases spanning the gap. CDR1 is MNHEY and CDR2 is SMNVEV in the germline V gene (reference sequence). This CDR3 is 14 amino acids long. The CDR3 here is CASSLRVRGETQYF. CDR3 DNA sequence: TGTGCCAGCAGTTTAAGGGTACGGGGGGAGACCCAGTACTTC.

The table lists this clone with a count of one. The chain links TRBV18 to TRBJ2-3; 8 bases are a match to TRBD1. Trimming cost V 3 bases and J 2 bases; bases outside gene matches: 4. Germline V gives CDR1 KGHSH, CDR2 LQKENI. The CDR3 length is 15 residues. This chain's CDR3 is CASSPRQGTTDTQYF. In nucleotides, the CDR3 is TGTGCCAGCTCACCGCGACAGGGGACCACAGATACGCAGTATTTT.

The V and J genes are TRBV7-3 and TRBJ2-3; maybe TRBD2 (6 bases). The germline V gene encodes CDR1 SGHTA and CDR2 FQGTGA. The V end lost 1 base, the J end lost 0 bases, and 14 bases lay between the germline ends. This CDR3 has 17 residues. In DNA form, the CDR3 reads TGTGCCAGCAGCTTAATACCTAGCGCCCGAAGCACAGATACGCAGTATTTT. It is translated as CASSLIPSARSTDTQYF.

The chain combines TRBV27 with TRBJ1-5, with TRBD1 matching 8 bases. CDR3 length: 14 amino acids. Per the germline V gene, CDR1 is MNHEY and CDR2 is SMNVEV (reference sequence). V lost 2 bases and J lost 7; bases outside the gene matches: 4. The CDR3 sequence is CASSLDRGTQPQHF. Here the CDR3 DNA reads TGTGCCAGCAGTTTAGACAGGGGAACGCAGCCCCAGCATTTT.

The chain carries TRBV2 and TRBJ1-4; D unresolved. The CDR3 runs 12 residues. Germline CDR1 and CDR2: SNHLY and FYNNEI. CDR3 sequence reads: CAASTSGEKLFF. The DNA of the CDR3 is TGTGCGGCCTCTACCTCGGGTGAAAAACTGTTTTTT.

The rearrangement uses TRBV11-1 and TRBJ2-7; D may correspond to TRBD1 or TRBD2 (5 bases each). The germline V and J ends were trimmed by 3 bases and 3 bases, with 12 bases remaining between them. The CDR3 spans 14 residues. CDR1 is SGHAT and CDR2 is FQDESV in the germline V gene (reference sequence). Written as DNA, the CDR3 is TGTGCCAGCAGCTTTGGGGGAGACGTCTACGAGCAGTACTTC. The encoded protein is CASSFGGDVYEQYF.

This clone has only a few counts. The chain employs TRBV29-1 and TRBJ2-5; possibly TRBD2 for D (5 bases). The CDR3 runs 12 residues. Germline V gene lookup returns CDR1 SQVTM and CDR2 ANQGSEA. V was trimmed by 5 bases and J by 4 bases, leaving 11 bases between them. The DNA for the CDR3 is TGCAGCGTTCGGAGAGAGGGAGAGACCCAGTACTTC. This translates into CSVRREGETQYF.

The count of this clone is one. The CDR3 spells CAWSVLQGFPYEQYF. CDR3 nucleotide sequence: TGTGCCTGGAGTGTACTCCAGGGGTTCCCCTACGAGCAGTACTTC. The V call is TRBV30, the J call TRBJ2-7; D is perhaps TRBD1 (6 bases). The CDR3 is 15 residues long. Germline values: CDR1 GTSNPN, CDR2 SVGIG (reference sequence). V was pared by 0 bases and J by 2 bases, with 14 bases between.

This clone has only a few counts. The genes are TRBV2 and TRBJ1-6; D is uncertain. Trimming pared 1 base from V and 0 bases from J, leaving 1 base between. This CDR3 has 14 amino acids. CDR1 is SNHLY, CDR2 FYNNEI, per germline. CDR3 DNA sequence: TGTGCCAGCAGTGAAGACTCCTATAATTCACCCCTCCACTTT. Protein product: CASSEDSYNSPLHF.

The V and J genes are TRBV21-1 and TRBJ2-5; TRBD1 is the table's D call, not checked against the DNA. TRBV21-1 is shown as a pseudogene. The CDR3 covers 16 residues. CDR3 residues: CASSKFPRTFEETQYF. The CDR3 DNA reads TGTGCCAGCAGCAAATTCCCACGGACATTTGAAGAGACCCAGTACTTC.

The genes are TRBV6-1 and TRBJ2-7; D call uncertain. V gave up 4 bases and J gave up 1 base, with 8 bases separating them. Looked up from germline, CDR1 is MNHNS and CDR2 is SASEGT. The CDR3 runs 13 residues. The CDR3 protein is CASSATVSYEQYF. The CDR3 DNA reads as TGTGCCAGCAGTGCGACCGTTTCCTACGAGCAGTACTTC.

As DNA, the CDR3 is TGTGCCAGCAGTCTGGAGTTGTTGGGGACATATAGGAACACTGAAGCTTTCTTT. It codes for CASSLELLGTYRNTEAFF. This chain uses TRBV28 with TRBJ1-1, with D possibly TRBD1 on 6 matching bases. V was cut by 5 bases and J by 1 base, with 23 bases left in between. The CDR3 spans 18 residues. The germline V gene has CDR1 MDHEN and CDR2 SYDVKM.

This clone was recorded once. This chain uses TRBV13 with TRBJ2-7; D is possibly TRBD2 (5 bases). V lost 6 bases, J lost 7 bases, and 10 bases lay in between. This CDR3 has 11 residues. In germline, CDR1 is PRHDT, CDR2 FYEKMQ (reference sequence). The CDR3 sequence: CASSGPGEQYF. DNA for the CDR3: TGTGCCAGCAGTGGACCGGGGGAGCAGTACTTC.

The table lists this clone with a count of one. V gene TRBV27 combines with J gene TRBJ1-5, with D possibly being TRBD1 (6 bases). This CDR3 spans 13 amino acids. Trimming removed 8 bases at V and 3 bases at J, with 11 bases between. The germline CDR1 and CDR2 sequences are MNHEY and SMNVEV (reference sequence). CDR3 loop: CASSGGNNQPQHF. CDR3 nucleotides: TGTGCCAGCTCGGGGGGCAACAATCAGCCCCAGCATTTT.

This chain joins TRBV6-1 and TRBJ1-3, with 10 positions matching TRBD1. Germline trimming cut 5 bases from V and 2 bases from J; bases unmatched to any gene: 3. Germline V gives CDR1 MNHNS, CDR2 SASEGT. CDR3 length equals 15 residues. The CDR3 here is CASSRQGATGNTIYF. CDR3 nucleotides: TGTGCCAGCAGTCGACAGGGGGCGACTGGAAACACCATATATTTT.

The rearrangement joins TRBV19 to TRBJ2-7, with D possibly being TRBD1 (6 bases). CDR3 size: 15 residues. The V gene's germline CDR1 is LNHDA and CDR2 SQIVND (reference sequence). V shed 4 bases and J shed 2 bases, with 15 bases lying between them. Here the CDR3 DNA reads TGTGCCAGTAGTAAATCACAGGGTCCAACCTACGAGCAGTACTTC. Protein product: CASSKSQGPTYEQYF.

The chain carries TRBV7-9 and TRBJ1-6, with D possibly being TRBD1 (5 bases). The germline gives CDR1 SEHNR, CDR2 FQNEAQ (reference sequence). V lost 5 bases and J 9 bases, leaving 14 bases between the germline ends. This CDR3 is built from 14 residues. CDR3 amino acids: CASSLTEIGSPLHF. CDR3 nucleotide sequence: TGTGCCAGCAGCCTGACAGAGATCGGTTCACCCCTCCACTTT.